Below, one TCR beta chain is given with its context. No antigen is known for it. Other DNA sequences from this sample encode an identical CDR3 as well. TCRdb keeps only in-frame clones here, not all; method: immunoSEQ multiplex PCR. Of some 170,000 clones in the sample, about 89% were seen once. This entry is derived from a study of T cell responses to AZD1222 COVID-19 vaccine. For the study at large: Second-dose recipients at about 4 or about 12 weeks were treated as one pooled group. Study outcomes and limitations: Nearly half of spike-specific TCRs reportedly go after variant regions that carry no mutations. Clonal diversity was possibly underestimated, and white British individuals and females predominated among donors.

Sample: peripheral blood, taken on day 0 of AZD1222 vaccination. This receptor was identified in an adult in good health.

CDR3 protein: CASSSRDRGQETQYF. The DNA for the CDR3 is TGTGCCAGCAGCAGCCGGGACAGGGGCCAAGAGACCCAGTACTTC. The chain has TRBV7-6 and TRBJ2-5; 10 bases agree with TRBD1. J gave up 1 base and V 5 bases, and 4 bases lay outside the gene matches. Germline loops: CDR1 SGHVS, CDR2 FNYEAQ. The CDR3 covers 15 residues.